These T cell receptor beta chains were read from a single sample in a study of blood T cells in healthy people across ages. MiXCR was run by TCRdb on the 5' RACE reads, yielding one entry per CDR3 protein. The data contain approximately 1.5 million distinct CDR3 sequences, roughly a third of them singletons. Sequencing was done on a sample of blood. The receptor set was obtained from a woman aged 30 to 39 in good health. CDR3s include the opening cysteine and the closing phenylalanine or tryptophan. D genes are given only for firm matches. Clone size appears in some rows only: once, few, many, or a class for an expanded clone.

D gene | J gene | V gene | clone size | CDR3 protein | CDR3 DNA
NA | TRBJ2-5 | TRBV10-1 | NA | CASSVAPGETQYF | TGCGCCAGCAGTGTAGCCCCCGGAGAGACCCAGTACTTC
NA | TRBJ1-5 | TRBV10-3 | NA | CAIGPGSSDQPQHF | TGTGCCATCGGCCCCGGGTCTAGTGATCAGCCCCAGCATTTT
TRBD1 | TRBJ1-5 | TRBV9 | NA | CASSGQGYNQPQHF | TGTGCCAGCAGTGGACAGGGCTACAATCAGCCCCAGCATTTT
NA | TRBJ2-7 | TRBV2 | NA | CASLEEGSYEQYF | TGTGCCAGCTTGGAAGAGGGGTCCTACGAGCAGTACTTC
TRBD2 | TRBJ2-5 | TRBV20-1 | NA | CSARSRPEGAGIPETLYF | TGCAGTGCTAGATCCCGGCCCGAGGGAGCGGGGATCCCCGAGACCCTGTACTTC
NA | TRBJ1-5 | TRBV6-1 | few | CASSPGVASNQPQHF | TGTGCCAGCAGCCCCGGAGTGGCTAGCAATCAGCCCCAGCATTTT
NA | TRBJ2-1 | TRBV28 | few | CASSYSPRGDNEQFF | TGTGCCAGCAGTTATTCCCCCAGGGGGGACAATGAGCAGTTCTTC
TRBD2 | TRBJ2-3 | TRBV15 | few | CATYSGGGTDTQYF | TGTGCCACCTACTCGGGGGGGGGCACAGATACGCAGTATTTT
TRBD1 | TRBJ1-1 | TRBV5-1 | few | CASSLEGQGGTEAFF | TGCGCCAGCAGCTTGGAGGGACAGGGTGGAACTGAAGCTTTCTTT
TRBD2 | TRBJ2-3 | TRBV6-4 | NA | CASRELAGGQDTQYF | TGTGCCAGCAGAGAACTAGCGGGGGGCCAAGATACGCAGTATTTT
TRBD1 | TRBJ2-1 | TRBV12-3/TRBV12-4 | NA | CASIQGARLRIYNEQFF | TGTGCCAGCATCCAGGGGGCGAGACTACGTATCTACAATGAGCAGTTCTTC
NA | TRBJ2-4 | TRBV19 | NA | CASSISVLNIQYF | TGTGCCAGTAGTATAAGTGTTTTGAACATTCAGTACTTC
NA | TRBJ2-7 | TRBV30 | many | CAWRTRGTYEQYF | TGTGCCTGGAGGACCAGGGGCACCTACGAGCAGTACTTC
NA | TRBJ1-2 | TRBV5-1 | NA | CASSFTGKGTEGYTF | TGCGCCAGCAGCTTTACAGGGAAGGGTACGGAAGGCTACACCTTC
TRBD2 | TRBJ2-7 | TRBV20-1 | NA | CSAPTGGGSYEQYF | TGCAGTGCGCCAACTGGCGGGGGCTCCTACGAGCAGTACTTC
TRBD1 | TRBJ2-7 | TRBV10-3 | few | CAISGRKGQGTSTYEQYF | TGTGCCATCAGCGGAAGAAAGGGACAGGGAACTAGCACCTACGAGCAGTACTTC
TRBD1 | TRBJ2-6 | TRBV6-1 | few | CASTWTGASGANVLTF | TGTGCCAGCACTTGGACAGGGGCTTCAGGGGCCAACGTCCTGACTTTC
NA | TRBJ2-7 | TRBV7-3 | NA | CASSVHAGFEQYF | TGTGCCAGCAGCGTTCACGCGGGCTTCGAGCAGTACTTC
TRBD2 | TRBJ2-5 | TRBV27 | few | CASSRRLAGAFQETQYF | TGTGCCAGCAGTAGGAGACTAGCGGGGGCATTCCAAGAGACCCAGTACTTC
NA | TRBJ2-1 | TRBV20-1 | few | CSARTGLNEQFF | TGCAGTGCTAGAACAGGCCTCAATGAGCAGTTCTTC
NA | TRBJ2-1 | TRBV6-5 | NA | CASSYGGLSYNEQFF | TGTGCCAGCAGTTACGGGGGTCTCTCCTACAATGAGCAGTTCTTC
TRBD2 | TRBJ2-2 | TRBV5-1 | NA | CASSLLAGGPETGELFF | TGCGCCAGCAGCTTGTTAGCGGGGGGGCCGGAGACCGGGGAGCTGTTTTTT